This TCR beta chain was captured by sequencing in a study of Graves' ophthalmopathy and Graves' hyperthyroidism. Overall study results and limits: Stable hyperthyroidism and ophthalmopathy were told apart by a 13-signature model, which achieved 87.88% sensitivity and around 80% specificity.

RNA transcripts served as template for amplifying TCR beta CDR3 sequences. First-round RT-PCR relied on HTBI primers, and a second-round multiplex PCR came next. One entry per CDR3 protein results from TCRdb running MiXCR on the multiplex PCR reads. Of about 220,000 distinct CDR3 sequences in the sample, approximately 21% are singletons; the top ten hold around 45%. As concerns this clonotype: Its antigen remains unidentified.

Between the trimmed V and J ends, which lost 7 bases and 8 bases, there was a span of 20 bases. The length of the CDR3 is 14 residues. CDR1 and CDR2 (germline): LNHDA, SQIVND (reference sequence). Pregnant or lactating patients and those with other autoimmune diseases or uncontrolled infections were excluded. PBMCs came from 10 ml of fresh peripheral blood. This chain uses TRBV19 with TRBJ1-1; D is ambiguous. The receptor's source is a woman aged 50 to 65 with Graves' ophthalmopathy. Sequenced sample: peripheral blood. Here the CDR3 DNA reads TGTGCCAGTACCCCAAATGGTGTGGGCGACGAAGCTTTCTTT. Protein: CASTPNGVGDEAFF.